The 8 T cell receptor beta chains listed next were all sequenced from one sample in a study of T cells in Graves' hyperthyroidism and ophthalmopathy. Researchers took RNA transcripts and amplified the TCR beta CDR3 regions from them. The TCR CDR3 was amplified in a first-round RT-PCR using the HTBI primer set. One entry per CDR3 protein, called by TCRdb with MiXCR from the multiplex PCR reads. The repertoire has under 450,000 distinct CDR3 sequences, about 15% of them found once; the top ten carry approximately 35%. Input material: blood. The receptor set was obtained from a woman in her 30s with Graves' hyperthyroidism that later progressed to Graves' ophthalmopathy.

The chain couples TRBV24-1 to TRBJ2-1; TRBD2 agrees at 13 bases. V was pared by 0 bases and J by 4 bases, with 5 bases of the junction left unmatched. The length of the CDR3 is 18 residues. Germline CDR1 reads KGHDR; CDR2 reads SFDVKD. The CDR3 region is CATSDLGTSGELYNEQFF. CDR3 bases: TGTGCCACCAGTGATTTGGGGACTAGCGGGGAACTGTACAATGAGCAGTTCTTC.

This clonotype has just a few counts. The CDR3 bases are TGTGCCACCAGCAGAGATTCGAGCAGCACAGATACGCAGTATTTT. Translation: CATSRDSSSTDTQYF. The V and J genes are TRBV15 and TRBJ2-3; D remains ambiguous. From germline, CDR1 is LNHNV and CDR2 YYDKDF (reference sequence). V lost 0 bases, J lost 0 bases, and 7 bases lay in between. CDR3 length: 15 residues.

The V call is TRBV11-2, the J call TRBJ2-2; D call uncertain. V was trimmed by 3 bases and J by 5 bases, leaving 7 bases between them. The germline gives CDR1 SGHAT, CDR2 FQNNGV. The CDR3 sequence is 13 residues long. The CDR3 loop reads CASSLERTGELFF. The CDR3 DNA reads TGTGCCAGCAGCTTGGAACGAACCGGGGAGCTGTTTTTT.

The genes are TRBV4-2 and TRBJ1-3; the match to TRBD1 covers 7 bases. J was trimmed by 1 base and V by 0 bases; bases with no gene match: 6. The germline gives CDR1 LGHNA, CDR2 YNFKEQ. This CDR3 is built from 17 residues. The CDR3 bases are TGTGCCAGCAGCCAAGAGACAGGGACGCCTTCTGGAAACACCATATATTTT. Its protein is CASSQETGTPSGNTIYF.

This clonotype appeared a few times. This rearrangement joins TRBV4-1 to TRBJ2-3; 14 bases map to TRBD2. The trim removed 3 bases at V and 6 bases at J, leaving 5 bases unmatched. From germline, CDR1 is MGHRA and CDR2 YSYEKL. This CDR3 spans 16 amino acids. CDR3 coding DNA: TGCGCCAGCAGCCACGGACTAGCGGGAGGAGGCGATACGCAGTATTTT. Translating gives CASSHGLAGGGDTQYF.

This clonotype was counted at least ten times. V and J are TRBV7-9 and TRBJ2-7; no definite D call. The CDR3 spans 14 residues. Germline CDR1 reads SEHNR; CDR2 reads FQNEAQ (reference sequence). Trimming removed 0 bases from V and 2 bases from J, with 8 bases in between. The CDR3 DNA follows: TGTGCCAGCAGCTTAGCTCTGTCTCCCTACGAGCAGTACTTC. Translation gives CASSLALSPYEQYF.

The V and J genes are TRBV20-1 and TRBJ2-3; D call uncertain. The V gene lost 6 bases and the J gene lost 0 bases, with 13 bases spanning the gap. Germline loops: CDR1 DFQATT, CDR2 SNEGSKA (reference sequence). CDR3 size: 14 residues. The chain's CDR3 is CSADRAWSTDTQYF. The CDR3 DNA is TGCAGTGCAGACCGGGCTTGGAGCACAGATACGCAGTATTTT.

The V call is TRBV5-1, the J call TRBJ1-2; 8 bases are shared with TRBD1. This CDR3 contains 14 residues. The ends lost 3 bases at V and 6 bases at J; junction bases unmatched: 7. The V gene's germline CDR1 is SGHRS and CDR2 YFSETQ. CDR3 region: CASSSRGQVDGYTF. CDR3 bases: TGCGCCAGCAGCTCGAGGGGACAGGTGGATGGCTACACCTTC.